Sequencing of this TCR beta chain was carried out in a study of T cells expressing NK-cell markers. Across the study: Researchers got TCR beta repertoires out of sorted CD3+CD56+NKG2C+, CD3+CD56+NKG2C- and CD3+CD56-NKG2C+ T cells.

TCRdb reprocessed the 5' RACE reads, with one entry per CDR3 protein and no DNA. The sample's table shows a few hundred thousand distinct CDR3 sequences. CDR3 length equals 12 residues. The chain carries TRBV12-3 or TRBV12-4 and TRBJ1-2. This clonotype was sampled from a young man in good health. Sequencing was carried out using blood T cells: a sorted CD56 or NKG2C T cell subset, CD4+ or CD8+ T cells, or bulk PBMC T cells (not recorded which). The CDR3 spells CASSLRLQGYTF.